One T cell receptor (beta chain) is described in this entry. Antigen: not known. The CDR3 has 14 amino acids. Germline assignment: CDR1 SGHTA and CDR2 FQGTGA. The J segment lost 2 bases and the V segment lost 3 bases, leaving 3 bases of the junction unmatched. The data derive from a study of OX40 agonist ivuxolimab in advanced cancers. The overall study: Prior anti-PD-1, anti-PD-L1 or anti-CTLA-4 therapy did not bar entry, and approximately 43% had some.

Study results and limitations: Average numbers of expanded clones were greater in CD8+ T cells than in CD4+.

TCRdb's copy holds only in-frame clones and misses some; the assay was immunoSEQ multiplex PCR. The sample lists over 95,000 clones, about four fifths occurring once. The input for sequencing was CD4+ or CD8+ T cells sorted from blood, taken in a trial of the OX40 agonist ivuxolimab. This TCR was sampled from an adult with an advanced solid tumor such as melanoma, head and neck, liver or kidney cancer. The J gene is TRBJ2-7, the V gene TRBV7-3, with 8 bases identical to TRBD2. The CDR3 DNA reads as TGTGCCAGCAGCTTGGCGGGAGGAACCTACGAGCAGTACTTC. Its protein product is CASSLAGGTYEQYF.